Detailed here is one T cell receptor (beta chain). Antigen: not known. This sample is part of a study of radiotherapy plus CTLA-4 blockade in lung cancer. Study-level background: In approximately 17% of patients, objective responses were seen; approximately 31% had disease control.

The table came from immunoSEQ multiplex PCR; TCRdb's copy has only in-frame clones and leaves some out. This sample has tens of thousands of clones; about four fifths occur once, and the top ten carry around 0.8%. Whole-study findings and limits: Early shifts in blood T cell clones, with interferon-beta, reportedly predicted response best. Radiotherapy with ipilimumab was followed by blood expansion of tumor-derived clones.

People whose metastatic non-small-cell lung cancer was chemo-refractory got focal radiation along with CTLA-4 blockade by ipilimumab. The germline gives CDR1 SGHTA, CDR2 FQGNSA. The CDR3 consists of 12 residues. The V end was cut by 2 bases, the J end by 6 bases, with 7 bases between. The sample here was peripheral blood, taken from a patient treated with radiotherapy plus ipilimumab. This receptor was taken from a human donor with non-small cell lung cancer who had stable disease on radiotherapy plus ipilimumab. The chain is built from TRBV7-2 and TRBJ1-1, with D uncertain. The CDR3 sequence: CASSLRNAEAFF. As DNA, the CDR3 is TGTGCCAGCAGCTTAAGGAATGCTGAAGCTTTCTTT.